This entry features one TCR beta chain sequence. The entry originates in a study of blood T cell repertoires in COVID-19. Study details: Researchers got acute and convalescent COVID-19 samples from the United States, Italy and Spain. The cDNA or gDNA used as material had been derived from T cells, B-cell-depleted T cells, or PBMCs.

The CDR3 runs to 17 residues. V lost 1 base and J lost 0, with 14 bases in between. While infection was still active, Seattle patients were enrolled and then followed longitudinally. Per the study methods: Estimation of nucleated cell counts relied on the amplification of reference gene primers. Sequencing used immunoSEQ multiplex PCR; TCRdb keeps in-frame clones, though not all of them. V, J and clone size derive from that table, while D and trimming were established from the DNA sequence. Among approximately 350,000 clones listed, about 89% were seen once. The sample taken for sequencing was peripheral blood. The J gene is TRBJ1-5, the V gene TRBV5-3; TRBD1 is a possible D gene (5 bases). TRBV5-3 belongs to the ORF category, with a function that is uncertain. The receptor was isolated from a woman in her fifties or sixties with COVID-19, enrolled during active disease. The CDR3 DNA reads TGTGCCAGAAGCTTGCGTCAGGGTAGATATAGCAATCAGCCCCAGCATTTT. Amino acid sequence: CARSLRQGRYSNQPQHF.